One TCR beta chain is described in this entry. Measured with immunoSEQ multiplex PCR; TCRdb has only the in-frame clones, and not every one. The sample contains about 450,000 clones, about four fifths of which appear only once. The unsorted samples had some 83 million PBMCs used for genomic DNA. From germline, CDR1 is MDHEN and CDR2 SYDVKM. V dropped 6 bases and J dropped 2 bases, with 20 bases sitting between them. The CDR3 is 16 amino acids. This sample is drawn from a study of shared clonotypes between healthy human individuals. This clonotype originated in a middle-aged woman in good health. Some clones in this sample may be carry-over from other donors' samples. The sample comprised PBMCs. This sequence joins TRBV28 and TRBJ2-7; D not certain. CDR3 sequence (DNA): TGTGCCAGCAGCGGCGGCCCATCTTTAGGGACCTACGAGCAGTACTTC. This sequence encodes CASSGGPSLGTYEQYF.